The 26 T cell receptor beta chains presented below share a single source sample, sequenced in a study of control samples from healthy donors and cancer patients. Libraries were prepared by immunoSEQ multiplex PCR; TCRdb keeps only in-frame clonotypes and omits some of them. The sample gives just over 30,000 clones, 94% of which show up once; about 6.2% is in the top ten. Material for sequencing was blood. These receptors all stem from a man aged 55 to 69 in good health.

CDR3 DNA sequence: TGTGCCAGCAGCCTTCAAAGCGGGGCAGTCCAAGCTTTCTTT. Its protein product is CASSLQSGAVQAFF. V usage is TRBV11-2 and J usage is TRBJ1-1; weak D call: TRBD1 (5 bases). This CDR3 comprises 14 residues. The ends were cut back, 5 bases at V and 9 bases at J, with 19 bases in the middle. Germline V gene data show CDR1 as SGHAT and CDR2 as FQNNGV.

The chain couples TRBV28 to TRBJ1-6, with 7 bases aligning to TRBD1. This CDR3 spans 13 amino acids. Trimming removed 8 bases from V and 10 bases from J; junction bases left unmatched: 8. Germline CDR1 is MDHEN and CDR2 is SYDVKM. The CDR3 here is CASLDRVQSPLHF. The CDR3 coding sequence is TGTGCCAGCTTAGACAGGGTCCAATCACCCCTCCACTTT.

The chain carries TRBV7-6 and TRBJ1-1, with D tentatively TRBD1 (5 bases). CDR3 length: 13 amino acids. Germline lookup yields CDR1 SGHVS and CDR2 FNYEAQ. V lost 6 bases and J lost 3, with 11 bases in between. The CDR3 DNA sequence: TGTGCCAGCAGTTCTCAGGGTTACACTGAAGCTTTCTTT. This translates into CASSSQGYTEAFF.

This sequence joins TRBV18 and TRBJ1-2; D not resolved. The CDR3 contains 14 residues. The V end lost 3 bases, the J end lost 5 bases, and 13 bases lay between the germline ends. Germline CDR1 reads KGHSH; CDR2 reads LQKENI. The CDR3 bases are TGTGCCAGCTCACCGCAAGGGAGGGAATATGGCTACACCTTC. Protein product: CASSPQGREYGYTF. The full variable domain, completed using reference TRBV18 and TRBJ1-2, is NAGVMQNPRHLVRRRGQEARLRCSPMKGHSHVYWYRQLPEEGLKFMVYLQKENIIDESGMPKERFSAEFPKEGPSILRIQQVVRGDSAAYFCASSPQGREYGYTFGSGTRLTVV.

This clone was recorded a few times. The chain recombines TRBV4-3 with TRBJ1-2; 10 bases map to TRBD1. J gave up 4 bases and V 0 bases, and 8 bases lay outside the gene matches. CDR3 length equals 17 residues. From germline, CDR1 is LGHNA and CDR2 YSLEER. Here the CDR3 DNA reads TGCGCCAGCAGCCAAGATCTGGGACAGGGGATTTTCTATGGCTACACCTTC. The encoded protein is CASSQDLGQGIFYGYTF.

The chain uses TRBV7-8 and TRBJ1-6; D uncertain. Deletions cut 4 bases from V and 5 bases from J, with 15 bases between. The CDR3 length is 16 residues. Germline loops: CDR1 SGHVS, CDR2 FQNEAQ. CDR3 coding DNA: TGTGCCAGCAGCTCCCCCCCCGGACCTAATAATTCACCCCTCCACTTT. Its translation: CASSSPPGPNNSPLHF.

The CDR3 DNA sequence: TGTGCCAGCAGTCCCGGGTCCTACGAGCAGTACTTC. It yields the protein CASSPGSYEQYF. This chain links TRBV6-5 with TRBJ2-7; D is unclear. V was shortened by 5 bases and J by 1 base, with 6 bases between the two germline ends. Germline CDR1 is MNHEY and CDR2 is SVGAGI. The CDR3 spans 12 residues.

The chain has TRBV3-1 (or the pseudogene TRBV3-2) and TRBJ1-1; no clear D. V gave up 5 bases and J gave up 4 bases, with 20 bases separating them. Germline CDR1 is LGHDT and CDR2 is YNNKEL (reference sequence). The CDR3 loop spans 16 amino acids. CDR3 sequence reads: CASSTRWTAAGTEAFF. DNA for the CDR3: TGTGCCAGCAGCACGCGCTGGACCGCGGCGGGCACTGAAGCTTTCTTT.

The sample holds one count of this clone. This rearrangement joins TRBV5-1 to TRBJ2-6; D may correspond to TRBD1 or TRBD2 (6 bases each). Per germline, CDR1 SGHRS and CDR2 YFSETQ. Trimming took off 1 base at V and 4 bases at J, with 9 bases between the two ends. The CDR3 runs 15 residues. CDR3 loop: CASSLYGGGANVLTF. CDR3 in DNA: TGCGCCAGCAGCTTGTACGGGGGCGGGGCCAACGTCCTGACTTTC.

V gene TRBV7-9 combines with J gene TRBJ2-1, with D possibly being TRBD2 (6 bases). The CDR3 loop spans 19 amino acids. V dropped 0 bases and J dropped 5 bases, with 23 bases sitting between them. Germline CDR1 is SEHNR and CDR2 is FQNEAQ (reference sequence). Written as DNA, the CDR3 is TGTGCCAGCAGCTTAGCGGTCTTACTAGCCAACCAAAGGGACAATGAGCAGTTCTTC. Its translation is CASSLAVLLANQRDNEQFF. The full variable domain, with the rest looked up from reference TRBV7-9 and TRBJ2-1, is DTGVSQNPRHKITKRGQNVTFRCDPISEHNRLYWYRQTLGQGPEFLTYFQNEAQLEKSRLLSDRFSAERPKGSFSTLEIQRTEQGDSAMYLCASSLAVLLANQRDNEQFFGPGTRLTVL.

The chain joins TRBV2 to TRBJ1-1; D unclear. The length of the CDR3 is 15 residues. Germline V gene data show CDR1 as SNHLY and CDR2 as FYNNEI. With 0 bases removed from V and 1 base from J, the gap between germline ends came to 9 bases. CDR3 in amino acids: CASSEAPETNTEAFF. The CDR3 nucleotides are TGTGCCAGCAGTGAAGCCCCGGAAACGAACACTGAAGCTTTCTTT.

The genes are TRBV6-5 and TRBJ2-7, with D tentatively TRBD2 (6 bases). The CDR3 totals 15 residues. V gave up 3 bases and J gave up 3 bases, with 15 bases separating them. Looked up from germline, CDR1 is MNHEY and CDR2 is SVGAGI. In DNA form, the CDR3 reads TGTGCCAGCAGTTATGCCCCTGCGGGGAGCTACGAGCAGTACTTC. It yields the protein CASSYAPAGSYEQYF.

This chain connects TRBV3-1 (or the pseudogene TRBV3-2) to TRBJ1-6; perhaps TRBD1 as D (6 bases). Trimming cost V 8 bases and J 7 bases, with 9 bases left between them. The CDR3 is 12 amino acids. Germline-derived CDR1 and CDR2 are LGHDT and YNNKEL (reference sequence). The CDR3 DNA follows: TGTGCCAGCGGTCAGGGGAATTCACCCCTCCACTTT. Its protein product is CASGQGNSPLHF.

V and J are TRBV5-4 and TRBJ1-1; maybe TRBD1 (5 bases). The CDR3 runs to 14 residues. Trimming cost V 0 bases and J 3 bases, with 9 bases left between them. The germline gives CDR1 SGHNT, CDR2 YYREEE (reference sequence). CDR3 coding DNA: TGTGCCAGCAGCTTGGCCGCAGGGTACACTGAAGCTTTCTTT. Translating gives CASSLAAGYTEAFF. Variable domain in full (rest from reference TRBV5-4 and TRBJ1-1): ETGVTQSPTHLIKTRGQQVTLRCSSQSGHNTVSWYQQALGQGPQFIFQYYREEENGRGNFPPRFSGLQFPNYSSELNVNALELDDSALYLCASSLAAGYTEAFFGQGTRLTVV.

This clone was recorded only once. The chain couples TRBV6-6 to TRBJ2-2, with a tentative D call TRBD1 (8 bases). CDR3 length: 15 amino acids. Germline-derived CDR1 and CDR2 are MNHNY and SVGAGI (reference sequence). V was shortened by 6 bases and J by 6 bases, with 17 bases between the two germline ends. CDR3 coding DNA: TGTGCCAGCAGGAACACAGGGGGGGGATCCGGGGAGCTGTTTTTT. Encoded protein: CASRNTGGGSGELFF.

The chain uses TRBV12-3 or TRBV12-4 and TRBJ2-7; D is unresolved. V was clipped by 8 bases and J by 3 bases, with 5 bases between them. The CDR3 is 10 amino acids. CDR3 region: CASGNYEQYF. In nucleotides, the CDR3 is TGTGCCAGCGGAAACTACGAGCAGTACTTC.

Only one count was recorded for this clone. The CDR3 reads CASSQRLAGAGGADTQYF. CDR3 coding DNA: TGTGCCAGCAGCCAACGGCTAGCGGGGGCTGGGGGTGCCGATACGCAGTATTTT. The gene calls are TRBV4-2 and TRBJ2-3; 10 bases map to TRBD2. The CDR3 is made up of 18 amino acids. Trimming cost V 2 bases and J 6 bases; bases outside gene matches: 14. Germline CDR1 reads LGHNA; CDR2 reads YNFKEQ.

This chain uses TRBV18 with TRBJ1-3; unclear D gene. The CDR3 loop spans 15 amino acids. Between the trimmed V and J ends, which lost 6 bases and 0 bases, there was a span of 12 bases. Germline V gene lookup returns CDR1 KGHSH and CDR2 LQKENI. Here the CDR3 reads CASSQDGISGNTIYF. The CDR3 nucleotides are TGTGCCAGCTCCCAAGACGGCATCTCTGGAAACACCATATATTTT.

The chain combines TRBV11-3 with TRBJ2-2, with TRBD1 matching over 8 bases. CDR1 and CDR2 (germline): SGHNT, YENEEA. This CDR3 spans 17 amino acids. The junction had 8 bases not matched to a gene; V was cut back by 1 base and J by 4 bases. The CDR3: CASSLGGRGPSTGELFF. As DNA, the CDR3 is TGTGCCAGCAGCTTAGGTGGCAGGGGGCCGTCCACCGGGGAGCTGTTTTTT.

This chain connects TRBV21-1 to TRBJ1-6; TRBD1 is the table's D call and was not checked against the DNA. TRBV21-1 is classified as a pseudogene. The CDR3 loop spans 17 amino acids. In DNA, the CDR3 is TGTGCCAGCAGCAAACTGGGACAGGGTTTATGTAATTCACCCCTCCACTTT. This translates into CASSKLGQGLCNSPLHF.

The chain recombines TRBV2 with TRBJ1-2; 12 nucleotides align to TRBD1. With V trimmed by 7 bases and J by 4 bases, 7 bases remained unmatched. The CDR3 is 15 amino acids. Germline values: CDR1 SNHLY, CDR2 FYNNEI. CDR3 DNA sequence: TGTGCCAGCACCCCGGGACAGGGGGCAGTCTATGGCTACACCTTC. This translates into CASTPGQGAVYGYTF.

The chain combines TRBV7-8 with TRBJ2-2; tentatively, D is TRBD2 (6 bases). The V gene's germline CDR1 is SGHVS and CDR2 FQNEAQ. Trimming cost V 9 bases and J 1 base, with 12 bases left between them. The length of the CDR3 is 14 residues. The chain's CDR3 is CASAWGVNTGELFF. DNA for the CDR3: TGTGCCAGTGCCTGGGGGGTGAACACCGGGGAGCTGTTTTTT.

CDR3 sequence reads: CASKSGASNQPQHF. The CDR3 DNA sequence: TGTGCCAGCAAGTCAGGGGCTAGCAATCAGCCCCAGCATTTT. J is TRBJ1-5 and V is TRBV6-5; possible D gene TRBD1, 6 bases. Germline CDR1 and CDR2: MNHEY and SVGAGI. This CDR3 comprises 14 residues. Trimming shortened V by 7 bases and J by 0 bases, and 10 bases separated the two germline ends.

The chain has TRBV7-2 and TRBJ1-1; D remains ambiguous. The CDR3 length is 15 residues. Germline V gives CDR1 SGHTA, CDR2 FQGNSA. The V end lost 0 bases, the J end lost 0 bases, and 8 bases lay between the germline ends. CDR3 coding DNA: TGTGCCAGCAGCTTAGCCCCAGTTATGAACACTGAAGCTTTCTTT. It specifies CASSLAPVMNTEAFF. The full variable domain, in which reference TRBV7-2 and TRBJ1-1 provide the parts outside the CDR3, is GAGVSQSPSNKVTEKGKDVELRCDPISGHTALYWYRQSLGQGLEFLIYFQGNSAPDKSGLPSDRFSAERTGGSVSTLTIQRTQQEDSAVYLCASSLAPVMNTEAFFGQGTRLTVV.

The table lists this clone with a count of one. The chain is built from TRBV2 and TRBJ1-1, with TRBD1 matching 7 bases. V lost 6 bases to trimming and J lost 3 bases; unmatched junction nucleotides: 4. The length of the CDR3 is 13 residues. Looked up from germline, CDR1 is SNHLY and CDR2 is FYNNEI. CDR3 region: CASRFQGDTEAFF. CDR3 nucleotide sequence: TGTGCCAGCAGATTCCAGGGGGACACTGAAGCTTTCTTT.

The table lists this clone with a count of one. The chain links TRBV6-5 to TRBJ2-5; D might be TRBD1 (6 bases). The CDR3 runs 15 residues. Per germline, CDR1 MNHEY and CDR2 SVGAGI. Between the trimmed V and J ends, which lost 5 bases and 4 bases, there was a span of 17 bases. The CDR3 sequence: CASSPTRGDLETQYF. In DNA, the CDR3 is TGTGCCAGCAGTCCGACCAGGGGAGATTTAGAGACCCAGTACTTC.